This entry concerns a single T cell receptor beta chain. Deletions cut 3 bases from V and 0 bases from J, with 14 bases between. Germline V lookup: CDR1 GTSNPN, CDR2 SVGIG (reference sequence). This CDR3 has 15 residues. The sample is drawn from a study of blood T cell repertoires in COVID-19. Looking at the study overall: From T cells, B-cell-depleted T cells, or PBMCs came the material, which was cDNA or gDNA.

Assay: immunoSEQ multiplex PCR; the TCRdb copy retains only in-frame clones and omits some. The table includes hundreds of thousands of clones, 65% to 90% detected once. The TCR was taken from a man older than 75 with acute or convalescent COVID-19. Material for sequencing was peripheral blood. The rearrangement joins TRBV30 to TRBJ1-2; D may be TRBD1 (6 bases). CDR3 DNA sequence: TGTGCCTGGAGGCTGGAGGGGGGGCCTAACTATGGCTACACCTTC. Residues: CAWRLEGGPNYGYTF.